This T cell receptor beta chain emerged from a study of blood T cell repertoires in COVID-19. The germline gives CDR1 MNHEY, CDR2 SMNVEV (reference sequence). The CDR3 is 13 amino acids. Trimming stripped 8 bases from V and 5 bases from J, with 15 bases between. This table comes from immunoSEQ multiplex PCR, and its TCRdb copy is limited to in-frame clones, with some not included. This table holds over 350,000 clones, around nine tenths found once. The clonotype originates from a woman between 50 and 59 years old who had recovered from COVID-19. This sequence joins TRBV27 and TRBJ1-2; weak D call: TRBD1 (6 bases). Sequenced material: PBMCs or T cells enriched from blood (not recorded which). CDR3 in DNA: TGTGCCAGCCGTTCGGGGGGCCCTTATGGCTACACCTTC. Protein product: CASRSGGPYGYTF.